The T cell receptor beta chain under discussion was sequenced for a study of T cell repertoires in cytomegalovirus infection. Across the whole study: Shared public TCR beta signatures pointed to both CMV infection and a matching HLA type.

The CDR3 is 14 amino acids. Between the trimmed V and J ends, which lost 3 bases and 6 bases, there was a span of 15 bases. Germline loops: CDR1 SNHLY, CDR2 FYNNEI. MiXCR, applied by TCRdb to the reads, yields one record per CDR3 protein. The data show around 130,000 distinct CDR3 sequences, roughly a quarter seen once. Study-level points and caveats: There were HLA-C-restricted CMV-specific TCR beta clonotypes dominating the ex vivo response. Cumulated frequencies of public TCR beta families served to identify carriers of CMV plus the relevant HLA.

Concerning this clonotype itself: As yet, its antigen is unknown.

The V and J genes are TRBV2 and TRBJ2-7; D not certain. The receptor was isolated from a human donor in good health (CMV status not recorded). Some clones in this sample may be carry-over from other donors' samples. Sample: PBMCs, sequenced either directly or after in vitro stimulation (not recorded which). The CDR3 reads CASSDQGPLREQYF. The CDR3 DNA follows: TGTGCCAGCAGTGACCAAGGACCATTACGCGAGCAGTACTTC.